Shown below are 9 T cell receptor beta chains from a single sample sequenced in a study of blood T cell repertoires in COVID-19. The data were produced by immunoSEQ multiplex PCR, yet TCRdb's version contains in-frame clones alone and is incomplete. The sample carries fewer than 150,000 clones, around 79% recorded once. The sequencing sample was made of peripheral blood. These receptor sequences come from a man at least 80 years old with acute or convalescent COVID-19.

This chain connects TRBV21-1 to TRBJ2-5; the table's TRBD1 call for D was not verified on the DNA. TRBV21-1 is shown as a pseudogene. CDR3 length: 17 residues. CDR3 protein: CASSKAFTRDSRETQYF. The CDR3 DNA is TGTGCCAGCAGCAAAGCCTTCACGCGGGACAGCCGGGAGACCCAGTACTTC.

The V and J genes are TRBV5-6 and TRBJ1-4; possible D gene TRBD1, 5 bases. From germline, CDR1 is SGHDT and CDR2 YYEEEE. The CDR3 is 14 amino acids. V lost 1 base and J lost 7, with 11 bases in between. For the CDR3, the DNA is TGTGCCAGCAGCTTGTGGGGGGACGCTGAAAAACTGTTTTTT. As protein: CASSLWGDAEKLFF.

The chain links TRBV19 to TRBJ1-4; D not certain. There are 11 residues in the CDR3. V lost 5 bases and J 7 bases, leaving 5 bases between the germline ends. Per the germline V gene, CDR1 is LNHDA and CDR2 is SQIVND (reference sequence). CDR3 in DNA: TGTGCCAGTAGTTTGAGTGAAAAACTGTTTTTT. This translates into CASSLSEKLFF.

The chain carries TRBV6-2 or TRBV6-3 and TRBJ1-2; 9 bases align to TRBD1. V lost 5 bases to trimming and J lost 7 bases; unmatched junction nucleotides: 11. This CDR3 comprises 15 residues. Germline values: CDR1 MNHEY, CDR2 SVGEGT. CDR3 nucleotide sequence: TGTGCCAGCAGTAGATCGTCCGGGACAGGGACTGGCTACACCTTC. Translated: CASSRSSGTGTGYTF.

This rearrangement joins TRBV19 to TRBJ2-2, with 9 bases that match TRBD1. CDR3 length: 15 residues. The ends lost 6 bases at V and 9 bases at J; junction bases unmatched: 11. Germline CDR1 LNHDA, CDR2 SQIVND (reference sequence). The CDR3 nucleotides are TGTGCCAGTAGCCCGGACAGGGGAGGAGGCAGGGAGCTGTTTTTT. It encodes CASSPDRGGGRELFF.

In DNA, the CDR3 is TGTGCCAGTAGTATGGGACTAGCGGGGGGAGCCGATACGCAGTATTTT. Translated: CASSMGLAGGADTQYF. This sequence joins TRBV19 and TRBJ2-3, with 15 bases matching TRBD2. Unmatched junction bases numbered 4, after V lost 3 bases and J lost 6 bases. This CDR3 region has 16 residues. Germline V CDR1 and CDR2: LNHDA, SQIVND (reference sequence). Using reference TRBV19 and TRBJ2-3 for the parts outside the CDR3, the full variable domain is DGGITQSPKYLFRKEGQNVTLSCEQNLNHDAMYWYRQDPGQGLRLIYYSQIVNDFQKGDIAEGYSVSREKKESFPLTVTSAQKNPTAFYLCASSMGLAGGADTQYFGPGTRLTVL.

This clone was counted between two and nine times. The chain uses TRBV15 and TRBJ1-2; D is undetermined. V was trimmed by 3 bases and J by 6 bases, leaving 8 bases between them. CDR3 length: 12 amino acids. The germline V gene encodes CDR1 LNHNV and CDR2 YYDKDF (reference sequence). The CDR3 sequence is CATSSQVHGYTF. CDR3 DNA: TGTGCCACCAGCAGCCAGGTCCATGGCTACACCTTC.

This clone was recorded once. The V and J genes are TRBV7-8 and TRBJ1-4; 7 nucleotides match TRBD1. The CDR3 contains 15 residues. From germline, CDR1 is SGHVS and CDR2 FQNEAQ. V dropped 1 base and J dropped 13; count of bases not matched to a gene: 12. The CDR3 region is CASSLEGSTGTVLFF. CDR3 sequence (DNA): TGTGCCAGCAGCTTAGAAGGGTCTACCGGGACAGTACTGTTTTTT.

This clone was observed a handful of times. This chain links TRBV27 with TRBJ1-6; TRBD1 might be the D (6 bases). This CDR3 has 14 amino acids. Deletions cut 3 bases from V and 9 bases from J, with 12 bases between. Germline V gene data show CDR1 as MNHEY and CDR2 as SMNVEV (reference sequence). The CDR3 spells CASSLAGDGSPLHF. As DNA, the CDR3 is TGTGCCAGCAGTTTGGCAGGGGACGGTTCACCCCTCCACTTT.